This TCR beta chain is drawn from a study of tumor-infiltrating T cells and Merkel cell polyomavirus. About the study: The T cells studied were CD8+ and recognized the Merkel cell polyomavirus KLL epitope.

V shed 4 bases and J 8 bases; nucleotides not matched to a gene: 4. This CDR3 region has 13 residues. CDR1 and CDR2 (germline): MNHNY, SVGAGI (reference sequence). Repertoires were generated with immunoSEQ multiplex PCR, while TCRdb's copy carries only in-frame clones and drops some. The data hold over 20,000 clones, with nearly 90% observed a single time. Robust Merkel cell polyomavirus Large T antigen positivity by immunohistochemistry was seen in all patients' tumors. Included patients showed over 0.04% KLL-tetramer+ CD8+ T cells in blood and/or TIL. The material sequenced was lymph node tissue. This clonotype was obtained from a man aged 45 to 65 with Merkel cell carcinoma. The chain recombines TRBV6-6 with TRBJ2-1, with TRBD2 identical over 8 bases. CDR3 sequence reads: CASSWGLGYEQFF. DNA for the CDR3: TGTGCCAGCAGTTGGGGACTAGGTTATGAGCAGTTCTTC.